These 22 T cell receptor beta chains originate from one sample sequenced in a study of cytomegalovirus exposure and HLA in healthy donors. Vbeta (60) and Jbeta (13) primers were used in the PCR. Method: immunoSEQ multiplex PCR; TCRdb's copy keeps in-frame clones and lacks some. The sample includes fewer than 200,000 clones, more than 65% of them seen just once. Sequencing input: PBMCs. These receptors all stem from a male donor in good health and CMV-seronegative.

The chain uses TRBV6-5 and TRBJ2-6; D might be TRBD1 (5 bases). CDR3 length: 15 amino acids. CDR1 MNHEY and CDR2 SVGAGI come from the germline V gene. V dropped 7 bases and J dropped 2 bases, with 12 bases sitting between them. The CDR3 here is CASMEGAAGANVLTF. The CDR3 DNA reads TGTGCCAGCATGGAAGGGGCAGCTGGGGCCAACGTCCTGACTTTC.

This chain links TRBV7-3 with TRBJ2-5; D not certain. From germline, CDR1 is SGHTA and CDR2 FQGTGA. The V gene lost 2 bases and the J gene lost 1 base, with 5 bases spanning the gap. CDR3 length: 13 residues. The CDR3 loop is CASSLRVQETQYF. CDR3 in DNA: TGTGCCAGCAGCTTACGCGTCCAAGAGACCCAGTACTTC.

The chain recombines TRBV11-2 with TRBJ1-1; D call uncertain. The CDR3 runs to 14 residues. V lost 5 bases and J 7 bases, leaving 17 bases between the germline ends. Germline V gives CDR1 SGHAT, CDR2 FQNNGV. In DNA, the CDR3 is TGTGCCAGCAGCCTAGGTTTTGGAAGAGGTGAAGCTTTCTTT. Its protein product is CASSLGFGRGEAFF. Filled out from reference TRBV11-2 and TRBJ1-1, the complete variable domain reads EAGVAQSPRYKIIEKRQSVAFWCNPISGHATLYWYQQILGQGPKLLIQFQNNGVVDDSQLPKDRFSAERLKGVDSTLKIQPAKLEDSAVYLCASSLGFGRGEAFFGQGTRLTVV.

The CDR3 DNA is TGTGCCAGCAGCGTAGAGGTAGCGGACTACAATGAGCAGTTCTTC. Its protein product is CASSVEVADYNEQFF. The V and J genes are TRBV9 and TRBJ2-1, with TRBD2 as a possible D gene (6 bases). Trimming removed 0 bases at V and 3 bases at J, with 10 bases between. CDR1 is SGDLS and CDR2 is YYNGEE in the germline V gene. The CDR3 has 15 amino acids.

The V and J genes are TRBV10-1 and TRBJ2-7, with TRBD1 identical over 9 bases. Germline assignment: CDR1 WNHNN and CDR2 SYGVQD (reference sequence). The CDR3 runs to 18 residues. After removal of 5 bases from V and 3 bases from J, the junction contained 17 bases not matched to a gene. CDR3 amino acids: CASSRDRDRSWGFYEQYF. The CDR3 coding sequence is TGCGCCAGCAGTAGGGACAGGGACCGAAGTTGGGGGTTCTACGAGCAGTACTTC.

The chain employs TRBV10-1 and TRBJ1-6; maybe TRBD1 (5 bases). Germline CDR1 WNHNN, CDR2 SYGVQD (reference sequence). CDR3 length: 17 residues. V lost 5 bases and J 5 bases, leaving 19 bases between the germline ends. Written as DNA, the CDR3 is TGCGCCAGCAGTCCCGGAGGGGCGGGCTGGAATAATTCACCCCTCCACTTT. Its translation: CASSPGGAGWNNSPLHF.

This clone was found once. The rearrangement links TRBV7-2 to TRBJ2-1; perhaps TRBD1 as D (6 bases). V was shortened by 3 bases and J by 0 bases, with 15 bases between the two germline ends. CDR1 and CDR2 (germline): SGHTA, FQGNSA. There are 17 residues in the CDR3. CDR3 sequence reads: CASSFFKGVSSYNEQFF. DNA for the CDR3: TGTGCCAGCAGCTTCTTTAAGGGGGTCAGCTCCTACAATGAGCAGTTCTTC.

In the case of this clone: Mismatch with germline at one junction end may stem from a read error. The CDR3 loop reads CSSSSLGSEYEQYF. The CDR3, as DNA: TGTTCCAGCAGCTCCCTCGGGAGCGAGTACGAGCAGTACTTC. The chain recombines TRBV7-9 with TRBJ2-7; maybe TRBD2 (6 bases). Germline V gives CDR1 SEHNR, CDR2 FQNEAQ (reference sequence). This CDR3 spans 14 amino acids.

Note on this clone: Germline and junction disagree at one end, which may indicate a read error. The chain joins TRBV7-2 to TRBJ1-3, with D possibly TRBD1 on 5 matching bases. The CDR3 is 15 amino acids. Germline V CDR1 and CDR2: SGHTA, FQGNSA. This chain's CDR3 is CAGSSPGASGNTIYF. CDR3 DNA sequence: TGTGCCGGCAGTAGCCCTGGGGCCTCTGGAAACACCATATATTTT.

This clone showed up just a few times. The chain is built from TRBV25-1 and TRBJ2-5; D not resolved. CDR3 length: 13 residues. V gave up 6 bases and J gave up 5 bases, with 13 bases separating them. Germline CDR1 and CDR2: MGHDK and SYGVNS. CDR3 DNA: TGTGCCAGCAGCCGTAGAACGGGTGAGACCCAGTACTTC. Its protein is CASSRRTGETQYF.

This clone was counted once. V and J are TRBV7-3 and TRBJ2-1; a weak D match, TRBD2 (6 bases). CDR1 is SGHTA, CDR2 FQGTGA, per germline. This CDR3 spans 15 amino acids. V gave up 1 base and J gave up 4 bases, with 11 bases separating them. The chain's CDR3 is CASSLMGEAYNEQFF. CDR3 nucleotides: TGTGCCAGCAGCTTAATGGGGGAGGCTTACAATGAGCAGTTCTTC. The full variable domain, its missing parts supplied by reference TRBV7-3 and TRBJ2-1, is GAGVSQTPSNKVTEKGKYVELRCDPISGHTALYWYRQSLGQGPEFLIYFQGTGAADDSGLPNDRFFAVRPEGSVSTLKIQRTERGDSAVYLCASSLMGEAYNEQFFGPGTRLTVL.

This rearrangement joins TRBV14 to TRBJ1-2; D is ambiguous. The ends were cut back, 1 base at V and 5 bases at J, with 5 bases in the middle. Germline CDR1 is SGHDN and CDR2 is FVKESK. This CDR3 has 12 amino acids. The CDR3 protein is CASSQVEYGYTF. The DNA for the CDR3 is TGTGCCAGCAGCCAAGTGGAGTATGGCTACACCTTC.

The rearrangement joins TRBV4-2 to TRBJ2-7; TRBD2 is a possible D gene (5 bases). CDR1 LGHNA and CDR2 YNFKEQ come from the germline V gene. CDR3 length equals 15 residues. Trimming shortened V by 1 base and J by 0 bases, and 10 bases separated the two germline ends. The CDR3 reads CASSQGTGLSYEQYF. CDR3 nucleotides: TGTGCCAGCAGCCAAGGTACCGGACTCTCCTACGAGCAGTACTTC.

This chain joins TRBV6-1 and TRBJ2-1, with 8 bases identical to TRBD1. CDR3 length equals 16 residues. CDR1 is MNHNS and CDR2 is SASEGT in the germline V gene. Unmatched junction bases numbered 9, after V lost 4 bases and J lost 4 bases. CDR3 protein: CASSAFGQGPYNEQFF. Here the CDR3 DNA reads TGTGCCAGCAGTGCCTTTGGACAGGGACCATACAATGAGCAGTTCTTC.

The chain is built from TRBV19 and TRBJ1-5; D remains ambiguous. CDR3 length: 14 amino acids. V lost 3 bases and J 4 bases, leaving 10 bases between the germline ends. Per germline, CDR1 LNHDA and CDR2 SQIVND (reference sequence). The chain's CDR3 is CASSIRRPNQPQHF. CDR3 nucleotide sequence: TGTGCCAGTAGTATCCGGCGGCCTAATCAGCCCCAGCATTTT.

The rearrangement links TRBV7-2 to TRBJ1-2, with 8 nucleotides matching TRBD1. This CDR3 has 13 residues. Germline V lookup: CDR1 SGHTA, CDR2 FQGNSA. J lost 6 bases, V lost 8 bases, and 8 bases had no gene match. The CDR3 DNA reads TGTGCCAGCTACCCGACAGGGGCGGATGGCTACACCTTC. Its translation: CASYPTGADGYTF.

This sequence joins TRBV29-1 and TRBJ1-5; the D gene is possibly TRBD1 (6 bases). Deletions cut 4 bases from V and 3 bases from J, with 10 bases between. The CDR3 covers 13 residues. Germline V gene lookup returns CDR1 SQVTM and CDR2 ANQGSEA. The CDR3 DNA reads TGCAGCGTTGCTCGGACAGACAATCAGCCCCAGCATTTT. Protein sequence: CSVARTDNQPQHF.

This clone was seen a handful of times. This sequence joins TRBV27 and TRBJ2-4; 10 nucleotides line up with TRBD2. CDR1 is MNHEY, CDR2 SMNVEV, per germline (reference sequence). V lost 4 bases to trimming and J lost 5 bases; unmatched junction nucleotides: 20. The CDR3 has 20 residues. The CDR3 is CASSYSTLRRLAGGENIQYF. CDR3 sequence (DNA): TGTGCCAGCAGTTATTCGACCTTGCGACGTTTAGCGGGAGGAGAAAACATTCAGTACTTC.

Here the CDR3 reads CASNTQGLNYGYTF. CDR3 DNA sequence: TGTGCCAGCAATACACAGGGGCTTAACTATGGCTACACCTTC. The chain employs TRBV28 and TRBJ1-2; 7 nucleotides agree with TRBD1. In germline, CDR1 is MDHEN, CDR2 SYDVKM. The length of the CDR3 is 14 residues. V gave up 7 bases and J gave up 1 base; unmatched junction bases: 6.

In DNA, the CDR3 is TGTGCCAGCAGCTTCTCCAGGGTGAGAGGTAATTCACCCCTCCACTTT. This translates into CASSFSRVRGNSPLHF. The chain combines TRBV11-2 with TRBJ1-6; D is perhaps TRBD1 (5 bases). Per the germline V gene, CDR1 is SGHAT and CDR2 is FQNNGV. Trimming shortened V by 3 bases and J by 6 bases, and 15 bases separated the two germline ends. The CDR3 is 16 residues long.

V is TRBV6-1 and J is TRBJ2-1; 12 nucleotides line up with TRBD2. The germline gives CDR1 MNHNS, CDR2 SASEGT. V was pared by 2 bases and J by 7 bases, with 0 bases of the junction left unmatched. CDR3 length: 14 amino acids. The CDR3 DNA reads TGTGCCAGCAGTGAACTAGCGGGAGGGAATGAGCAGTTCTTC. Translation: CASSELAGGNEQFF.

The chain couples TRBV7-2 to TRBJ2-7; D uncertain. This CDR3 is built from 15 residues. Germline V lookup: CDR1 SGHTA, CDR2 FQGNSA. V was pared by 3 bases and J by 0 bases, with 12 bases between. The CDR3 bases are TGTGCCAGCAGCTTGCAATCCGGTAACTCCTACGAGCAGTACTTC. The encoded protein is CASSLQSGNSYEQYF.